This TCR beta chain was captured in a study of blood T cell repertoires in COVID-19. For the study at large: Collection of acute and convalescent COVID-19 samples took place in the United States, Italy and Spain. T cells, B-cell-depleted T cells, or PBMCs provided the cDNA or gDNA that served as material.

In the original analysis: For nucleated cells, counts were estimated from reference gene primer amplification. Assay: immunoSEQ multiplex PCR; the TCRdb copy retains only in-frame clones and omits some. V and J calls plus clone size are reproduced from that table; the DNA served to infer D and trimming. This table holds roughly 160,000 clones, roughly 80% found once. This CDR3 comprises 15 residues. With V trimmed by 5 bases and J by 2 bases, 8 bases remained unmatched. CDR1 is GTSNPN, CDR2 SVGIG, per germline (reference sequence). This clone showed up just a few times. Sequenced sample: peripheral blood. V usage is TRBV30 and J usage is TRBJ1-5; the match to TRBD1 covers 8 bases. This TCR derives from an older man with active or convalescent COVID-19. CDR3 protein: CAWDRGGYGNQPQHF. The CDR3 DNA reads TGTGCCTGGGACAGGGGTGGATATGGCAATCAGCCCCAGCATTTT. Combining the CDR3 with reference TRBV30 and TRBJ1-5 gives the whole variable domain SQTIHQWPATLVQPVGSPLSLECTVEGTSNPNLYWYRQAAGRGLQLLFYSVGIGQISSEVPQNLSASRPQDRQFILSSKKLLLSDSGFYLCAWDRGGYGNQPQHFGDGTRLSIL.